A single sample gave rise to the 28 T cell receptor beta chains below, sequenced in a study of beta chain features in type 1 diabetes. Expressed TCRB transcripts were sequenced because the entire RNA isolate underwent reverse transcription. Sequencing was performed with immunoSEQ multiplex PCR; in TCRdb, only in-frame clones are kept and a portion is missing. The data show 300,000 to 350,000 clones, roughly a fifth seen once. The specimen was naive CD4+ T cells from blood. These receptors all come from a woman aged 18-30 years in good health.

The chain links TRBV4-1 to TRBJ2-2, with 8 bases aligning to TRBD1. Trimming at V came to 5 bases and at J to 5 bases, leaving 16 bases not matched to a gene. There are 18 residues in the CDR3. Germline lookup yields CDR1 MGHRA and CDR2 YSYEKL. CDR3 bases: TGCGCCAGCAGCGCTCGGCCCTTGACAGGGGAGTTGACCGGGGAGCTGTTTTTT. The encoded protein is CASSARPLTGELTGELFF.

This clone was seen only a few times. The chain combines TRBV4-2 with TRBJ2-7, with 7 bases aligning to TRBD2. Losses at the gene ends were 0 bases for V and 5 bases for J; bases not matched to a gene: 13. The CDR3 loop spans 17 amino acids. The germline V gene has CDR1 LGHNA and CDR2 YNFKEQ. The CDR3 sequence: CASSQEKATAGVNEQYF. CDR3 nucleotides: TGTGCCAGCAGCCAAGAAAAAGCTACGGCGGGAGTAAACGAGCAGTACTTC.

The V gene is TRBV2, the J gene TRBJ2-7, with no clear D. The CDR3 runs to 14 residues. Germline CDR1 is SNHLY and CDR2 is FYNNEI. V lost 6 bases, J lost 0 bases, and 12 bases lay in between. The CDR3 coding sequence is TGTGCCAGCAGGTCCGGTTTCTCCTCCTACGAGCAGTACTTC. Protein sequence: CASRSGFSSYEQYF.

CDR3 amino acids: CASSSVTGRHQPQHF. The CDR3 bases are TGTGCCAGCAGCTCCGTGACAGGGAGGCATCAGCCCCAGCATTTT. The genes are TRBV11-2 and TRBJ1-5; TRBD1 matches at 7 bases. CDR1 is SGHAT and CDR2 is FQNNGV in the germline V gene. The trim removed 4 bases at V and 5 bases at J, leaving 8 bases unmatched. The CDR3 has 15 residues.

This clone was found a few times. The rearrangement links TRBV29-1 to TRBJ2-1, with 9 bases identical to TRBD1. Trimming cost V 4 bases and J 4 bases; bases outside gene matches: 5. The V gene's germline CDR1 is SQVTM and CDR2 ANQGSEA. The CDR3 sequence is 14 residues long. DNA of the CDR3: TGCAGCGTTGTGAACAGGGGGCCTTACAATGAGCAGTTCTTC. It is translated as CSVVNRGPYNEQFF.

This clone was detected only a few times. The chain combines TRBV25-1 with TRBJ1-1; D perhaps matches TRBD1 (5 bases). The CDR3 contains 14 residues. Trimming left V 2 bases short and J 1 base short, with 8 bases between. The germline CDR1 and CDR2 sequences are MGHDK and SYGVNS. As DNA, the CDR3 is TGTGCCAGCAGTGAACGCGGACAGAACACTGAAGCTTTCTTT. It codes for CASSERGQNTEAFF.

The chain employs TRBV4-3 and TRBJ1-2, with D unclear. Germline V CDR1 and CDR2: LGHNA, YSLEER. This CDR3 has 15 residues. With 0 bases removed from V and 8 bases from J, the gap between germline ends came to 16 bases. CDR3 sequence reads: CASSQDTHAVQGYTF. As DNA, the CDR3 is TGCGCCAGCAGCCAAGATACCCACGCCGTGCAGGGCTACACCTTC.

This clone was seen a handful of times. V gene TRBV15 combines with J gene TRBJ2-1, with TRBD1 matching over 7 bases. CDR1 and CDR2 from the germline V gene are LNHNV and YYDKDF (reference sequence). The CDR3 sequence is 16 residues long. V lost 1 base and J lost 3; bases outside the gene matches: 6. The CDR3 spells CATSRGGTAIYNEQFF. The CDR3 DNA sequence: TGTGCCACCAGCAGAGGAGGGACAGCCATCTACAATGAGCAGTTCTTC.

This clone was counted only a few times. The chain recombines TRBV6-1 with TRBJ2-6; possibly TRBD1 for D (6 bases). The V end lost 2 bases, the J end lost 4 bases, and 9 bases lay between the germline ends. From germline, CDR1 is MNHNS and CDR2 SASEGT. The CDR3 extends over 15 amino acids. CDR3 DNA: TGTGCCAGCAGTGAATGGGACACCGGGGCCAACGTCCTGACTTTC. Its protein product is CASSEWDTGANVLTF.

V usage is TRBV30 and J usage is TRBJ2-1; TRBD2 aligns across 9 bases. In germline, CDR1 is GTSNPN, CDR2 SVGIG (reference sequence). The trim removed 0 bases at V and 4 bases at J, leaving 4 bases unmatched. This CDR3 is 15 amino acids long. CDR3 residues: CAWSVLAGGYNEQFF. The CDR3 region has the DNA TGTGCCTGGAGTGTACTTGCGGGAGGGTACAATGAGCAGTTCTTC. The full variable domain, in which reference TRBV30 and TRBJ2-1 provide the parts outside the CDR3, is SQTIHQWPATLVQPVGSPLSLECTVEGTSNPNLYWYRQAAGRGLQLLFYSVGIGQISSEVPQNLSASRPQDRQFILSSKKLLLSDSGFYLCAWSVLAGGYNEQFFGPGTRLTVL.

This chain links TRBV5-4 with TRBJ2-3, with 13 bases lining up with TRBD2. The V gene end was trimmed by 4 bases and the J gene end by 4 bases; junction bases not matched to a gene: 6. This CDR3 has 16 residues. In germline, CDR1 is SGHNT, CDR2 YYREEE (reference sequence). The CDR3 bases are TGTGCCAGCAGCCTTAGGACTAGCGGGAGTTCAGATACGCAGTATTTT. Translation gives CASSLRTSGSSDTQYF.

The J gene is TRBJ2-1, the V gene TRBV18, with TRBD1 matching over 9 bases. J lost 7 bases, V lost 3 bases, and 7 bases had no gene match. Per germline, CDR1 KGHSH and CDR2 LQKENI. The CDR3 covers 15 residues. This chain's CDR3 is CASSPIWTGENEQFF. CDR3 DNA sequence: TGTGCCAGCTCACCGATATGGACAGGGGAAAATGAGCAGTTCTTC.

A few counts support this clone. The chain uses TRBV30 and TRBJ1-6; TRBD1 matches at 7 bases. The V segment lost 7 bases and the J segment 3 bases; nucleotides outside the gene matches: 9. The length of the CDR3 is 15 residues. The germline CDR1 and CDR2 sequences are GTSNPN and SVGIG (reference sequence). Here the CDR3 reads CASSGGQDYNSPLHF. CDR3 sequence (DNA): TGTGCCTCAAGTGGCGGACAGGACTATAATTCACCCCTCCACTTT.

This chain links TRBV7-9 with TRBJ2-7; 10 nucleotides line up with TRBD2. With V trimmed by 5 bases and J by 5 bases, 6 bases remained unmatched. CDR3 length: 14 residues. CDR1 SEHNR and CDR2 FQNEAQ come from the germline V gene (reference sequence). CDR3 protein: CASSTSGRGNEQYF. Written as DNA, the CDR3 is TGTGCCAGCAGCACGAGCGGGAGGGGAAACGAGCAGTACTTC.

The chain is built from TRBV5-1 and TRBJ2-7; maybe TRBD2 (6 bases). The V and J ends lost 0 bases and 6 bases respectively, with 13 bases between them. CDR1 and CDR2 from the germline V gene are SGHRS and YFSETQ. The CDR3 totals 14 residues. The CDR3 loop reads CASSLDGSNGEQYF. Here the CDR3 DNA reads TGCGCCAGCAGCTTGGACGGGAGTAACGGCGAGCAGTACTTC.

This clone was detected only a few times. The CDR3 coding sequence is TGTGCCAGCTCAAGCAGGGGTACCGGGAACACTGAAGCTTTCTTT. Protein product: CASSSRGTGNTEAFF. V and J are TRBV18 and TRBJ1-1; a possible D gene is TRBD1 (6 bases). Germline CDR1 and CDR2: KGHSH and LQKENI. CDR3 length: 15 amino acids. Trimming stripped 5 bases from V and 1 base from J, with 14 bases between.

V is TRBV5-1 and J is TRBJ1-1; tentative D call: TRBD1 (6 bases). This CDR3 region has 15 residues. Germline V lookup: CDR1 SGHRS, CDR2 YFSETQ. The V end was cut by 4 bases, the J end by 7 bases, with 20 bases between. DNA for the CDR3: TGCGCCAGCAGCCCGCACCTACAGGGTTCTGGTGAAGCTTTCTTT. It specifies CASSPHLQGSGEAFF.

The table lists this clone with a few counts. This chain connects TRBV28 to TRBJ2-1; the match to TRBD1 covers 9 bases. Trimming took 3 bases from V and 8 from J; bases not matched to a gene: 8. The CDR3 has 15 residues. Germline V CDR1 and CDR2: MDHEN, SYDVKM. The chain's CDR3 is CASSLSGQGNDEQFF. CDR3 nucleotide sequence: TGTGCCAGCAGTTTGTCGGGACAGGGTAACGATGAGCAGTTCTTC.

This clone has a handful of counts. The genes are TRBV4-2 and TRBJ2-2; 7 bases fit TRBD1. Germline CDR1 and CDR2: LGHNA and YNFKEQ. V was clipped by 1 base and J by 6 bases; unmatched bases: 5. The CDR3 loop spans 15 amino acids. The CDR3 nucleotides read TGTGCCAGCAGCCAAGGCGTCAGGGGGTCCGGGGAGCTGTTTTTT. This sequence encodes CASSQGVRGSGELFF.

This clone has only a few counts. The CDR3 bases are TGTGCCACCAGCAGAGATAGGCCCGGGTACAATGAGCAGTTCTTC. Translated, it gives CATSRDRPGYNEQFF. The chain recombines TRBV15 with TRBJ2-1; D not resolved. Between the trimmed V and J ends, which lost 0 bases and 4 bases, there was a span of 10 bases. The germline gives CDR1 LNHNV, CDR2 YYDKDF (reference sequence). CDR3 length equals 15 residues.

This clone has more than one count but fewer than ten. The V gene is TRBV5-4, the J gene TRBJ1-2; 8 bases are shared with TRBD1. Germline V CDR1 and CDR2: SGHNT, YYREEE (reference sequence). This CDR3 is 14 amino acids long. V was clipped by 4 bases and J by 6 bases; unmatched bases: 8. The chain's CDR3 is CASSLIDRGDGYTF. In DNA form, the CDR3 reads TGTGCCAGCAGCCTAATCGACAGGGGCGATGGCTACACCTTC. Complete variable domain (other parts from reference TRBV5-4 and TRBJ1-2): ETGVTQSPTHLIKTRGQQVTLRCSSQSGHNTVSWYQQALGQGPQFIFQYYREEENGRGNFPPRFSGLQFPNYSSELNVNALELDDSALYLCASSLIDRGDGYTFGSGTRLTVV.

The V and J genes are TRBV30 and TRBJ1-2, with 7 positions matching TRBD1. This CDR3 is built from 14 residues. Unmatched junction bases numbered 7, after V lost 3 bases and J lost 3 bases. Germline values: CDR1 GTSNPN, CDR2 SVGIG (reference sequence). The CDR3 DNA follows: TGTGCCTGGAGCCCAGGACAGGAGGACTATGGCTACACCTTC. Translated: CAWSPGQEDYGYTF. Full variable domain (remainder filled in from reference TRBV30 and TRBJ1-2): SQTIHQWPATLVQPVGSPLSLECTVEGTSNPNLYWYRQAAGRGLQLLFYSVGIGQISSEVPQNLSASRPQDRQFILSSKKLLLSDSGFYLCAWSPGQEDYGYTFGSGTRLTVV.

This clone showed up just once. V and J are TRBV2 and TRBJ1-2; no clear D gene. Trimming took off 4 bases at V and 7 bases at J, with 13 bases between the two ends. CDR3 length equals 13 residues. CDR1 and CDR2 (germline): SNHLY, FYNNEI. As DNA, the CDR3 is TGTGCCAGCAGTGGCCCAGTAGAGGGTGGCTACACCTTC. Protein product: CASSGPVEGGYTF.

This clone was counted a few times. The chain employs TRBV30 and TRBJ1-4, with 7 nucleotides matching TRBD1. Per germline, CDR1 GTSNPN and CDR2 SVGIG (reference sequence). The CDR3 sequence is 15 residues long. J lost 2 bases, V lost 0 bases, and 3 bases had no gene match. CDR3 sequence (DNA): TGTGCCTGGAGTGTTGGGACAGCTACTAATGAAAAACTGTTTTTT. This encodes CAWSVGTATNEKLFF. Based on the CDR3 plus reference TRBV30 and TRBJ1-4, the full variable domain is SQTIHQWPATLVQPVGSPLSLECTVEGTSNPNLYWYRQAAGRGLQLLFYSVGIGQISSEVPQNLSASRPQDRQFILSSKKLLLSDSGFYLCAWSVGTATNEKLFFGSGTQLSVL.

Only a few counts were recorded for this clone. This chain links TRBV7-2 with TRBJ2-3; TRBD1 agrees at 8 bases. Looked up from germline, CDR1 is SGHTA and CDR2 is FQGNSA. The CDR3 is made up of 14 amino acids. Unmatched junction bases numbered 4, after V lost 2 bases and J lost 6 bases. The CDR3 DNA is TGTGCCAGCAGCTTACAGGGGGCACTGGATACGCAGTATTTT. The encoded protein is CASSLQGALDTQYF. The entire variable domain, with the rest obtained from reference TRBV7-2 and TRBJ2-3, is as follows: GAGVSQSPSNKVTEKGKDVELRCDPISGHTALYWYRQSLGQGLEFLIYFQGNSAPDKSGLPSDRFSAERTGGSVSTLTIQRTQQEDSAVYLCASSLQGALDTQYFGPGTRLTVL.

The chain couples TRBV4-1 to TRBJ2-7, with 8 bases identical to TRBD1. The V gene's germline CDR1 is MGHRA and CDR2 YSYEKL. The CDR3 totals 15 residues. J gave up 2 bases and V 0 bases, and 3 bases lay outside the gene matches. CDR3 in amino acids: CASSQEGQGAYEQYF. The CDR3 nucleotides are TGCGCCAGCAGCCAAGAAGGACAGGGCGCCTACGAGCAGTACTTC.

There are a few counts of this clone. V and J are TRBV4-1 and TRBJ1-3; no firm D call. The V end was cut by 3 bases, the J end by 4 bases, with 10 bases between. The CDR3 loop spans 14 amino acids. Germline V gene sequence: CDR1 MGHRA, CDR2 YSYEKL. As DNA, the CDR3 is TGCGCCAGCAGCCAGCATACACCGGGAAACACCATATATTTT. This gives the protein CASSQHTPGNTIYF.

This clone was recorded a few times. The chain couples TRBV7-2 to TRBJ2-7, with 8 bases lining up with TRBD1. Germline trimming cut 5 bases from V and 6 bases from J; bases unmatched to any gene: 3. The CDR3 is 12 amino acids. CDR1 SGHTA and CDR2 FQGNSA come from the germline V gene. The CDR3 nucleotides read TGTGCCAGCAGCGGACAGGGTTTCGAGCAGTACTTC. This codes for CASSGQGFEQYF.